Listed below are T cell receptor beta chains from one sample, sequenced in a study of cytomegalovirus exposure and HLA in healthy donors. TCRdb's copy holds only in-frame clones and misses some; the assay was immunoSEQ multiplex PCR. The sample includes around 180,000 clones, 65% to 85% seen only once; the top ten take 4.5% to 7.5%. Sequenced material: PBMCs. These receptors all come from a young woman in good health and CMV-seropositive. CDR3s include the opening cysteine and the closing phenylalanine or tryptophan. D genes are given only for firm matches. Where a row states a size, it is once, few, many or the class of an expanded clone; other rows omit it.

j_gene: TRBJ2-1; d_gene: NA; abundance: few; v_gene: TRBV27; CDR3nt: TGTGCCAGCAGTCGGACACCGCTAACCTACAATGAGCAGTTCTTC; CDR3aa: CASSRTPLTYNEQFF
j_gene: TRBJ1-1; d_gene: TRBD1; abundance: NA; v_gene: TRBV6-1; CDR3nt: TGTGCCAGCGGTGGGGACAGGGGCGTTAACACTGAAGCTTTCTTT; CDR3aa: CASGGDRGVNTEAFF
j_gene: TRBJ2-6; d_gene: NA; abundance: NA; v_gene: TRBV7-9; CDR3nt: TGTGCCAGCAGCCCCGAGGGTAACGTCCTGACTTTC; CDR3aa: CASSPEGNVLTF
j_gene: TRBJ2-6; d_gene: NA; abundance: NA; v_gene: TRBV10-3; CDR3nt: TGTGCCATCAGTGAGTCGTGGAGAACCTACTCTGGGGCCAACGTCCTGACTTTC; CDR3aa: CAISESWRTYSGANVLTF
j_gene: TRBJ2-7; d_gene: TRBD2; abundance: NA; v_gene: TRBV7-8; CDR3nt: TGTGCCAGCAGCTCGGGACTAGCGGATCCCTCCTACGAGCAGTACTTC; CDR3aa: CASSSGLADPSYEQYF
j_gene: TRBJ2-1; d_gene: TRBD2; abundance: NA; v_gene: TRBV19; CDR3nt: TGTGCCAGTAGTTTCACTGGGGGGGGATACAATGAGCAGTTCTTC; CDR3aa: CASSFTGGGYNEQFF
j_gene: TRBJ1-1; d_gene: TRBD1; abundance: NA; v_gene: TRBV19; CDR3nt: TGTGCCAGTAAGGCAAAGACACAGGGGGCTTCCCGACGGGCTGAAGCTTTCTTT; CDR3aa: CASKAKTQGASRRAEAFF
j_gene: TRBJ2-7; d_gene: NA; abundance: NA; v_gene: TRBV28; CDR3nt: TGTGCCAGCTCCAGAACATCGGGGTTCGGAAGCTACGAGCAGTACTTC; CDR3aa: CASSRTSGFGSYEQYF
j_gene: TRBJ2-5; d_gene: TRBD1; abundance: NA; v_gene: TRBV4-2; CDR3nt: TGTGCCAGCAGCCAAGTCGGACAGGGGCTGCAAGAGACCCAGTACTTC; CDR3aa: CASSQVGQGLQETQYF
j_gene: TRBJ2-7; d_gene: NA; abundance: once; v_gene: TRBV2; CDR3nt: TGTGCCAGCAGTGAAACCGGGTCAGACTACGAGCAGTACTTC; CDR3aa: CASSETGSDYEQYF
j_gene: TRBJ1-2; d_gene: NA; abundance: NA; v_gene: TRBV4-3; CDR3nt: TGCGCCAGCAGCCAAGAAACGGGGGAGTATGGCTACACCTTC; CDR3aa: CASSQETGEYGYTF
j_gene: TRBJ1-1; d_gene: NA; abundance: few; v_gene: TRBV18; CDR3nt: TGTGCCAGCTCACGAAGTGGGGCTTTGGACACTGAAGCTTTCTTT; CDR3aa: CASSRSGALDTEAFF
j_gene: TRBJ2-7; d_gene: NA; abundance: NA; v_gene: TRBV6-5; CDR3nt: TGTGCCAGCAGTGCTCTCAGGGCTGATTCCTACGAGCAGTACTTC; CDR3aa: CASSALRADSYEQYF
j_gene: TRBJ1-5; d_gene: TRBD1; abundance: NA; v_gene: TRBV15; CDR3nt: TGTGCCACCAGTCAGGGGGGCGGCAATCAGCCCCAGCATTTT; CDR3aa: CATSQGGGNQPQHF
j_gene: TRBJ2-7; d_gene: TRBD1; abundance: NA; v_gene: TRBV15; CDR3nt: TGTGCCACCAGCAGGCCGGGACAGGTTGCCTTCGAGCAGTACTTC; CDR3aa: CATSRPGQVAFEQYF
j_gene: TRBJ2-4; d_gene: TRBD1; abundance: NA; v_gene: TRBV4-1; CDR3nt: TGCGCCAGCAGCCAAGTAGACAGGGCTGACATTCAGTACTTC; CDR3aa: CASSQVDRADIQYF
j_gene: TRBJ1-5; d_gene: NA; abundance: NA; v_gene: TRBV5-6; CDR3nt: TGTGCCAGCAGCTTGGACGGACAGCGGAATCAGCCCCAGCATTTT; CDR3aa: CASSLDGQRNQPQHF
j_gene: TRBJ2-1; d_gene: TRBD2; abundance: NA; v_gene: TRBV7-9; CDR3nt: TGTGCCAGCAGAATAAGCGGGGGGGCGGGTAATGAGCAGTTCTTC; CDR3aa: CASRISGGAGNEQFF
j_gene: TRBJ1-5; d_gene: NA; abundance: NA; v_gene: TRBV10-2; CDR3nt: TGCGCCAGCAGAGAGAACTCTGGTCAGCCCCAGCATTTT; CDR3aa: CASRENSGQPQHF
j_gene: TRBJ1-1; d_gene: NA; abundance: NA; v_gene: TRBV27; CDR3nt: TGTGCCAGCAGTCTAGGGGGGAACACTGAAGCTTTCTTT; CDR3aa: CASSLGGNTEAFF
j_gene: TRBJ1-1; d_gene: TRBD1; abundance: NA; v_gene: TRBV6-5; CDR3nt: TGTGCCAGCAGACAGACAGGGGAGACTGAAGCTTTCTTT; CDR3aa: CASRQTGETEAFF
j_gene: TRBJ2-7; d_gene: TRBD1; abundance: NA; v_gene: TRBV28; CDR3nt: TGTGCCAGCAGTTCATCCTCCGGGACAGGGGCCTTCTACGAGCAGTACTTC; CDR3aa: CASSSSSGTGAFYEQYF
j_gene: TRBJ1-2; d_gene: NA; abundance: few; v_gene: TRBV6-6; CDR3nt: TGTGCCAGCACGCCCGGACAGATGTATGGCTACACCTTC; CDR3aa: CASTPGQMYGYTF
j_gene: TRBJ1-2; d_gene: NA; abundance: NA; v_gene: TRBV9; CDR3nt: TGTGCCAGCAGCGTAGCTACGGGGGGGCCCATGCCTTTC; CDR3aa: CASSVATGGPMPF
j_gene: TRBJ1-2; d_gene: TRBD1; abundance: NA; v_gene: TRBV29-1; CDR3nt: TGCAGCGTTGATGCTGGGGACAGCGCCGACTATGGCTACACCTTC; CDR3aa: CSVDAGDSADYGYTF
j_gene: TRBJ2-3; d_gene: NA; abundance: NA; v_gene: TRBV6-6; CDR3nt: TGTGCCAGCAGTTACCGGGGAGATACGCAGTATTTT; CDR3aa: CASSYRGDTQYF
j_gene: TRBJ2-6; d_gene: NA; abundance: NA; v_gene: TRBV7-2; CDR3nt: TGTGCCAGCAGCTCATACAGGGCGGGGGCCAACGTCCTGACTTTC; CDR3aa: CASSSYRAGANVLTF
j_gene: TRBJ1-1; d_gene: TRBD1; abundance: NA; v_gene: TRBV4-2; CDR3nt: TGTGCCAGCAGCCACGGACAGGGCGAAGCTTTCTTT; CDR3aa: CASSHGQGEAFF
j_gene: TRBJ2-7; d_gene: NA; abundance: NA; v_gene: TRBV6-5; CDR3nt: TGTGCCAGCAGCATAGGGGTATCCTACGAGCAGTACTTC; CDR3aa: CASSIGVSYEQYF
j_gene: TRBJ1-6; d_gene: NA; abundance: NA; v_gene: TRBV7-2; CDR3nt: TGTGCCAGCAGCTTCAAAAGGAGGGATTCACCCCTCCACTTT; CDR3aa: CASSFKRRDSPLHF
j_gene: TRBJ2-3; d_gene: TRBD1; abundance: NA; v_gene: TRBV28; CDR3nt: TGTGCCAGCAGTTTAACGGGACAGGGTTTTAGTGGGCTTCAGTATTTT; CDR3aa: CASSLTGQGFSGLQYF
j_gene: TRBJ2-7; d_gene: TRBD2; abundance: NA; v_gene: TRBV5-6; CDR3nt: TGTGCCAGCAGCTCCCCCCAGCGGGGGGCCTACTACGAGCAGTACTTC; CDR3aa: CASSSPQRGAYYEQYF
j_gene: TRBJ1-5; d_gene: NA; abundance: NA; v_gene: TRBV11-2; CDR3nt: TGTGCCAGCAGCTTAGCCTCTACAGAGAATCAGCCCCAGCATTTT; CDR3aa: CASSLASTENQPQHF
j_gene: TRBJ2-3; d_gene: TRBD1; abundance: NA; v_gene: TRBV28; CDR3nt: TGTGCCAGCAGCCTGACAGGGGTGCGGCAAGGCACAGATACGCAGTATTTT; CDR3aa: CASSLTGVRQGTDTQYF
j_gene: TRBJ1-5; d_gene: NA; abundance: NA; v_gene: TRBV28; CDR3nt: TGTGCCAGCAGTCTGGAGAATCAGCCCCAGCATTTT; CDR3aa: CASSLENQPQHF
j_gene: TRBJ2-7; d_gene: TRBD1; abundance: NA; v_gene: TRBV9; CDR3nt: TGTGCCAGCAGCGTAGCGGGACAGGGTTATTACGAGCAGTACTTC; CDR3aa: CASSVAGQGYYEQYF
j_gene: TRBJ2-3; d_gene: TRBD2; abundance: NA; v_gene: TRBV9; CDR3nt: TGTGCCAGCAGCGTAGCTCGGGCGGGTAGCAGCGGGGGGGACTACACAGATACGCAGTATTTT; CDR3aa: CASSVARAGSSGGDYTDTQYF
j_gene: TRBJ2-7; d_gene: TRBD1; abundance: NA; v_gene: TRBV14; CDR3nt: TGTGCCAGCAGCCAAGATACAGGGGTATACGAGCAGTACTTC; CDR3aa: CASSQDTGVYEQYF
j_gene: TRBJ2-5; d_gene: NA; abundance: NA; v_gene: TRBV25-1; CDR3nt: TGTGCCAGCAGTGAACTCGTGACCCAGTACTTC; CDR3aa: CASSELVTQYF
j_gene: TRBJ1-6; d_gene: NA; abundance: NA; v_gene: TRBV15; CDR3nt: TGTGCCACCAGCAGAGAAGCACAGCAATCCCTCCACTTT; CDR3aa: CATSREAQQSLHF